The entry below describes one T cell receptor (beta chain). These data originate in a study of blood T cell repertoires in COVID-19. Study context: Acute and convalescent COVID-19 specimens originated in the United States, Italy and Spain. T cells, B-cell-depleted T cells, or PBMCs supplied cDNA or gDNA.

This CDR3 contains 16 residues. Germline CDR1 and CDR2: SGHRS and YFSETQ. V lost 4 bases and J lost 0; bases outside the gene matches: 8. As originally analysed: How many nucleated cells were present was estimated from reference gene primer amplification. Generated by immunoSEQ multiplex PCR, the TCRdb table keeps only in-frame clones and is missing some. V and J calls and clone size are those listed in that table; D and trimming were worked out from the DNA. The sample lists some 70,000 clones, around 86% seen once, with almost 1.5% in the top ten. The source material was peripheral blood. The chain carries TRBV5-1 and TRBJ1-1; 8 bases match TRBD1. The receptor comes from a woman in her fifties or sixties with acute or convalescent COVID-19. The DNA of the CDR3 is TGCGCCAGCAGCCCTGGACAGGGAAACTTGAACACTGAAGCTTTCTTT. This translates into CASSPGQGNLNTEAFF.